This T cell receptor (beta chain) was identified in a study of blood T cell repertoires in COVID-19 (dated by TCRdb to 2018 to 2021). At the level of the whole study: Collaborator samples came from the United States, Italy and Spain and covered acute and convalescent phases of COVID-19. The dataset comprised deeply sampled blood TCRbeta repertoires from subjects exposed to, actively infected with, or recovered from COVID-19. Samples came from the ongoing ImmuneRACE study (first 160 participants) plus 1,254 subjects from 6 global collaborators. Where HLA class I and class II types were available, the types were taken from metadata supplied by the sample provider, not from assay-based typing. Sample metadata almost always included a de-identified subject ID, COVID-19 status, age in years and sex. The prospective study material was composed of cDNA or gDNA derived from T cells, B-cell-depleted T cells, or PBMCs. The repertoires were released in a freely available public database intended as a resource for research on the immune response to SARS-CoV-2. What the authors observed across the whole study: The quantity of clinical and demographic metadata differed by source and by participant and was supplied without curation.

Whole blood was collected in K2EDTA tubes by collaborating institutions according to the institutions' own protocols. Collaborator samples were shipped for TCRbeta analysis as frozen whole blood, isolated PBMCs, or DNA extracted from either sample type. V is pared back by 0 bases and J by 0 bases, with 13 bases lying between the germline termini. Spanning cysteine to phenylalanine, the CDR3 consists of 17 amino acids. Kept here is only the CDR3 DNA, which spans 51 bases and is read in frame from base 1. The germline V gene provides CDR1 SGDLS and CDR2 YYNGEE. As to this clone: The antigen this receptor binds is unknown. No per-base quality is available; no much larger clone lies one base away.

The immunoSEQ Assay, a bias-controlled multiplex PCR, was used to amplify TCRbeta CDR3 regions from genomic DNA. The source study handled its data this way. The number of nucleated cells in each sample was estimated by amplification of reference gene primers within the assay. Sequence reads were collapsed and filtered to measure the absolute abundance of every unique TCRbeta CDR3 rearrangement. For each sample, productive Simpson clonality was calculated as the square root of Simpson's diversity index across productive rearrangements. The table was pulled from immuneACCESS by TCRdb, which kept in-frame rearrangements only. Such tables lose some clones; where checked, under half of the loss comes from unresolved V genes, and the rest has no known cause. The DNA was the basis for D and trimming; V, J and clone size are from that table. The sample yields 450,000 to 500,000 clones; around 85% were counted once. The ten largest clones take up approximately 3.2% of the sample.

The specimen sequenced was peripheral blood. The clonotype was recovered from a human donor in a cohort sampled during active COVID-19. The chain employs TRBV9 and TRBJ2-1; the D segment could be TRBD2, given 5 matching bases. The sequenced DNA is TGTGCCAGCAGCGTAGAGGTGCGGGCCGGCTCCTACAATGAGCAGTTCTTC. This encodes CASSVEVRAGSYNEQFF.